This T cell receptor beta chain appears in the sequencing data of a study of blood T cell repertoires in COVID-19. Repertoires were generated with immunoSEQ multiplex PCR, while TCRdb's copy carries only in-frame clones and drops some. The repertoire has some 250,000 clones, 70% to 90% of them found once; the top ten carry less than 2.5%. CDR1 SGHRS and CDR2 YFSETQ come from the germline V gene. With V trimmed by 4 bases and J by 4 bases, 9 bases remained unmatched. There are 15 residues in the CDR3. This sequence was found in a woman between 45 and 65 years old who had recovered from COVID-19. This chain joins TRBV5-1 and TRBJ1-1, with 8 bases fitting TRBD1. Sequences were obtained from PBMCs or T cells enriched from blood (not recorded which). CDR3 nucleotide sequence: TGCGCCAGCAGCCAGACAGGGGTGGTGGGCACTGAAGCTTTCTTT. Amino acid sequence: CASSQTGVVGTEAFF. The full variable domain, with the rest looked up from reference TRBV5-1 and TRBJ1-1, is KAGVTQTPRYLIKTRGQQVTLSCSPISGHRSVSWYQQTPGQGLQFLFEYFSETQRNKGNFPGRFSGRQFSNSRSEMNVSTLELGDSALYLCASSQTGVVGTEAFFGQGTRLTVV.